Listed here is a single TCR beta chain. The authors loaded 200 ng DNA, 30,000 to 35,000 T cell genomes, into sorted-subset replicate PCRs. Using immunoSEQ multiplex PCR, the repertoire was profiled, and TCRdb retains in-frame clones only, with some absent. The table has about 2.4 million clones, 90% to 95% seen once; the top ten hold approximately 0.36%. This specimen comes from a study of shared clonotypes between healthy human individuals. The source is a man between 18 and 29 years old in good health. Some clones in this sample may be carry-over from other donors' samples. The sample consisted of naive CD4+ T cells from PBMCs. Subset reported: CD45RA+ positively selected.

The CDR3 loop reads CASSPLGRWDTQYF. The CDR3 DNA reads TGTGCCAGCTCGCCCCTAGGGAGGTGGGATACGCAGTATTTT. This chain connects TRBV18 to TRBJ2-3; a possible D gene is TRBD2 (6 bases). Trimming took 6 bases from V and 6 from J, leaving 16 bases between them. The CDR3 has 14 residues. Germline V CDR1 and CDR2: KGHSH, LQKENI. The full variable domain, rest sourced from reference TRBV18 and TRBJ2-3, is NAGVMQNPRHLVRRRGQEARLRCSPMKGHSHVYWYRQLPEEGLKFMVYLQKENIIDESGMPKERFSAEFPKEGPSILRIQQVVRGDSAAYFCASSPLGRWDTQYFGPGTRLTVL.